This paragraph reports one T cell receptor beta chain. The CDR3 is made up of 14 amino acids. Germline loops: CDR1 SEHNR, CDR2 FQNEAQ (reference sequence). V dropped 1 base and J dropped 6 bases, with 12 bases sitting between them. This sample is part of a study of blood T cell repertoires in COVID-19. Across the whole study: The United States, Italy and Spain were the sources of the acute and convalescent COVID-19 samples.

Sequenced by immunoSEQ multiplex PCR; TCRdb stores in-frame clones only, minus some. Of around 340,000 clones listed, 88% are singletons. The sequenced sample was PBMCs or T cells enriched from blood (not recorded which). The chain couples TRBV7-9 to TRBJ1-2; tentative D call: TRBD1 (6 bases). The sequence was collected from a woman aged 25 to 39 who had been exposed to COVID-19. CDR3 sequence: CASSLVQGTHGYTF. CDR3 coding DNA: TGTGCCAGCAGCTTAGTACAGGGTACCCATGGCTACACCTTC.